What follows is one T cell receptor (beta chain) and its context. Its antigen is still unknown. Profiled with immunoSEQ multiplex PCR; TCRdb holds only in-frame clones, not every one. The sample has 26,000 or so clones, more than 70% seen once. The V gene's germline CDR1 is SGHRS and CDR2 YFSETQ. The CDR3 has 12 amino acids. V was cut by 2 bases and J by 0 bases, with 3 bases left in between. This sample is drawn from a study of T cell clonotyping in hematopoietic cell transplantation. Study as a whole: Cytoreduction preceded collection of pretransplant recipient samples. Broader study findings: Without cell sorting, CD4 versus CD8 contributions remain unresolved. Pathologically expanded recipient clonotypes increased progressively from day 30 to day 180 as diversity fell.

The sample's time point: recipient sample about 28 days before transplant, after cytoreduction. Blood collection times were about day -28 and days 30, 100, 180 posttransplant. The input for sequencing was peripheral blood mononuclear cells, taken before stem cell transplant. The chain links TRBV5-1 to TRBJ2-7; no clear D gene. This clonotype was sampled from a man aged 40-49 years with acute myeloid leukemia. Some clones in this sample may be carry-over from other donors' samples. This CDR3 reads CASSFSSYEQYF. For the CDR3, the DNA is TGCGCCAGCAGCTTCAGCTCCTACGAGCAGTACTTC.